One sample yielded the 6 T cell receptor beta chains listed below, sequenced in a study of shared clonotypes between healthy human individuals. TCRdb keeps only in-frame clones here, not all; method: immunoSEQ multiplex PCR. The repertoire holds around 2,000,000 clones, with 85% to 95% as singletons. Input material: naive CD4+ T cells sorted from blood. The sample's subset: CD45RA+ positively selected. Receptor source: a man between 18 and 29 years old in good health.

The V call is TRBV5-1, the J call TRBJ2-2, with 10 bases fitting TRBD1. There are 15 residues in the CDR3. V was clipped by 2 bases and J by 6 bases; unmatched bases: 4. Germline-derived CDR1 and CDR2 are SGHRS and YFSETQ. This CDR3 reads CASSFPGTGAGELFF. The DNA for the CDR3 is TGCGCCAGCAGCTTTCCCGGGACAGGGGCCGGGGAGCTGTTTTTT.

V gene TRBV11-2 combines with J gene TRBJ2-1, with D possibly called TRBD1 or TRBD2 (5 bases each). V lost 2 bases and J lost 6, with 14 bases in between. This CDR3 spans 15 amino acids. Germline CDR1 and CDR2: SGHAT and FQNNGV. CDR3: CASSLRDAIFNEQFF. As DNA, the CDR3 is TGTGCCAGCAGCTTACGGGACGCAATATTCAATGAGCAGTTCTTC.

The CDR3 protein is CASSQEVRSSNNEQFF. The CDR3 coding sequence is TGCGCCAGCAGCCAAGAGGTCCGTTCGTCGAACAATGAGCAGTTCTTC. The chain joins TRBV4-3 to TRBJ2-1, with D unresolved. Germline V gene sequence: CDR1 LGHNA, CDR2 YSLEER. V lost 0 bases and J lost 5, with 14 bases in between. The CDR3 sequence is 16 residues long.

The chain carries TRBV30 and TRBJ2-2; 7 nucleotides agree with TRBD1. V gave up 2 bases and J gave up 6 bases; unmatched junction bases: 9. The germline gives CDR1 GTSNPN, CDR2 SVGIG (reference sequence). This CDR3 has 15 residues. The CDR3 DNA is TGTGCCTGGAGTAAAGACAGGGTCTGGGCCGGGGAGCTGTTTTTT. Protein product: CAWSKDRVWAGELFF.

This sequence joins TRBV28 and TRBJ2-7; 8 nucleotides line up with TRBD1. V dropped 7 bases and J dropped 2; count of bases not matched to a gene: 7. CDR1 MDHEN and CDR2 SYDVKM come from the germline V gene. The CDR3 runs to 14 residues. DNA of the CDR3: TGTGCCAGCACCACAGGGGGAATTGCCTACGAGCAGTACTTC. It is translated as CASTTGGIAYEQYF.

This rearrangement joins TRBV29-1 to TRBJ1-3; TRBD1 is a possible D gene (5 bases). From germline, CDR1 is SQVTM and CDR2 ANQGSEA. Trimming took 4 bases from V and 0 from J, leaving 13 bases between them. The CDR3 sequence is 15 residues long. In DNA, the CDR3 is TGCAGCGTTGTGGAAGGGGCCAGCTCTGGAAACACCATATATTTT. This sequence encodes CSVVEGASSGNTIYF.